This T cell receptor beta chain was sequenced for a study of T cell changes during pregnancy in multiple sclerosis. CDR3 length equals 18 residues. The germline V gene encodes CDR1 SGHAT and CDR2 FQNNGV. V dropped 4 bases and J dropped 2; count of bases not matched to a gene: 8. Assay used: immunoSEQ multiplex PCR; TCRdb lists only in-frame clones, some missing. Of roughly 100,000 clones listed, roughly nine tenths are singletons. The chain uses TRBV11-2 and TRBJ2-2, with 12 positions matching TRBD2. This specimen consisted of peripheral blood, obtained after pregnancy. The receptor's source is a female donor with multiple sclerosis, enrolled in a pregnancy study. The CDR3 reads CASSSLRTSGKNTGELFF. CDR3 DNA sequence: TGTGCCAGCAGCTCCCTCCGGACTAGCGGGAAAAACACCGGGGAGCTGTTTTTT. Complete variable domain (other parts from reference TRBV11-2 and TRBJ2-2): EAGVAQSPRYKIIEKRQSVAFWCNPISGHATLYWYQQILGQGPKLLIQFQNNGVVDDSQLPKDRFSAERLKGVDSTLKIQPAKLEDSAVYLCASSSLRTSGKNTGELFFGEGSRLTVL.